The clone carrying this T cell receptor (beta chain) has a count of ten or more. Its target is not known. This sample is part of a study of T cell repertoires in cytomegalovirus infection. Study background: Matching HLA type and CMV infection were both indicated by public TCR beta signatures.

Findings and limits, study-wide: Carriers of CMV and the relevant HLA type were discriminated by public TCR beta frequency. The study found HLA-C-restricted CMV-specific TCR beta clonotypes dominating the ex vivo response.

MiXCR, run by TCRdb on the reads, gives a single entry per CDR3 protein. Among about 190,000 distinct CDR3 sequences listed, about a tenth were seen once. The CDR3 runs 14 residues. CDR1 SGHTA and CDR2 FQGNSA come from the germline V gene. Trimming shortened V by 2 bases and J by 4 bases, and 11 bases separated the two germline ends. The specimen sequenced was PBMCs. The source is a human donor in good health (CMV status not recorded). Some clones in this sample may be carry-over from other donors' samples. The rearrangement links TRBV7-2 to TRBJ1-2; no reliable D call. For the CDR3, the DNA is TGTGCCAGCAGCTTACCCCTCATCAGCTATGGCTACACCTTC. Protein: CASSLPLISYGYTF.